This passage covers 9 T cell receptor beta chains from one sample sequenced in a study of T-cell reconstitution after alpha-beta-depleted transplantation in children. Unique molecular identifiers were incorporated into the prepared TCRbeta library. TCRdb redid the calling of the PCR reads with MiXCR, one entry per CDR3 protein. This sample has hundreds of thousands of distinct CDR3 sequences, with around 14% found just once. The input for sequencing was PBMCs, taken before TCRalphabeta/CD19-depleted stem cell transplant. The receptors originated from a girl aged 2 to 10 with congenital amegakaryocytic thrombocytopenia, due to receive a stem cell transplant.

Points on this clonotype: This may stem from a read error, because a much larger clone lies one nucleotide away. This chain links TRBV27 with TRBJ2-7; D is perhaps TRBD1 (5 bases). The length of the CDR3 is 14 residues. In germline, CDR1 is MNHEY, CDR2 SMNVEV (reference sequence). The ends were cut back, 2 bases at V and 3 bases at J, with 11 bases in the middle. The CDR3 spells CASSLRWTNYEQYF. In nucleotides, the CDR3 is TGTGCCAGCAGTTTAAGATGGACAAACTACGAGCAGTACTTC.

The chain recombines TRBV29-1 with TRBJ2-7; D might be TRBD2 (7 bases). Germline V gene lookup returns CDR1 SQVTM and CDR2 ANQGSEA. Trimming removed 7 bases at V and 2 bases at J, with 18 bases between. This CDR3 is 14 amino acids long. In DNA, the CDR3 is TGCAGCGCACGAGGGGGGACTAAGACCTACGAGCAGTACTTC. This sequence encodes CSARGGTKTYEQYF.

This clonotype was recorded many times. The chain uses TRBV5-1 and TRBJ2-3; possibly TRBD1 for D (6 bases). With 1 base removed from V and 8 bases from J, the gap between germline ends came to 11 bases. The CDR3 loop spans 13 amino acids. CDR1 and CDR2 (germline): SGHRS, YFSETQ. CDR3 coding DNA: TGCGCCAGCAGCTTGATCCCACAGGGTACGCAGTATTTT. Protein sequence: CASSLIPQGTQYF.

This clonotype came up many times. The CDR3 region has the DNA TGCAGTGCTAGAGTTAACTATGGCTACACCTTC. It translates to CSARVNYGYTF. The rearrangement links TRBV20-1 to TRBJ1-2; D not certain. CDR1 is DFQATT, CDR2 SNEGSKA, per germline (reference sequence). The CDR3 extends over 11 amino acids. V was clipped by 1 base and J by 1 base, with 1 base between them.

This clonotype was counted between two and nine times. V gene TRBV29-1 combines with J gene TRBJ1-1, with 9 bases lining up with TRBD1. Germline assignment: CDR1 SQVTM and CDR2 ANQGSEA. The CDR3 consists of 12 residues. After removal of 7 bases from V and 11 bases from J, the junction contained 11 bases not matched to a gene. The CDR3 bases are TGCAGCGGGGGACAGGGAGATGTCGGGGCTTTCTTT. Protein: CSGGQGDVGAFF.

The rearrangement links TRBV12-3 or TRBV12-4 to TRBJ2-5; either TRBD1 or TRBD2 may fit D (5 bases each). V was shortened by 3 bases and J by 2 bases, with 16 bases between the two germline ends. This CDR3 has 16 amino acids. CDR3 loop: CASSFGAGQGQETQYF. CDR3 bases: TGTGCCAGCAGTTTTGGGGCGGGTCAAGGGCAAGAGACCCAGTACTTC.

This clonotype was recorded many times. CDR3 nucleotide sequence: TGCAGCGTTGGAGTGGCAGTCAGAAGCTCCTACAATGAGCAGTTCTTC. It encodes CSVGVAVRSSYNEQFF. The chain carries TRBV29-1 and TRBJ2-1; D gene unclear. In germline, CDR1 is SQVTM, CDR2 ANQGSEA. CDR3 length: 16 amino acids. V lost 4 bases to trimming and J lost 0 bases, with 16 bases between them.

This clonotype was observed at least ten times. The chain is built from TRBV20-1 and TRBJ2-2; the D gene is possibly TRBD2 (5 bases). V was shortened by 2 bases and J by 0 bases, with 13 bases between the two germline ends. Germline V gene lookup returns CDR1 DFQATT and CDR2 SNEGSKA (reference sequence). CDR3 length: 16 residues. The CDR3 protein is CSARNPAAPNTGELFF. CDR3 nucleotide sequence: TGCAGTGCTAGAAATCCAGCGGCCCCGAACACCGGGGAGCTGTTTTTT.

This clonotype was counted ten times or more. This rearrangement joins TRBV29-1 to TRBJ1-2, with 7 bases that match TRBD1. Germline trimming cut 7 bases from V and 4 bases from J; bases unmatched to any gene: 12. Germline CDR1 and CDR2: SQVTM and ANQGSEA. This CDR3 is 14 amino acids long. The CDR3 coding sequence is TGCAGCGCCCAGACAGGGTTCGTAAGCTATGGCTACACCTTC. Protein product: CSAQTGFVSYGYTF.